The clone carrying this TCR beta chain was counted a few times. Antigen specificity is unknown. A TCRbeta library incorporating unique molecular identifiers was prepared. TCRdb re-called the PCR reads through MiXCR, storing one row per CDR3 protein. The table has over 200,000 distinct CDR3 sequences, 11% seen once. The record originates from a study of T-cell reconstitution after alpha-beta-depleted transplantation in children. Study-wide findings and caveats: Once a year had passed after transplant, T-cell counts and diversity came mostly from newly produced T cells. Surviving thymic progenitors and recipient T cells were the source of high TCRbeta diversity at day 60 in some patients.

The sequence was collected from a child younger than two with acute myeloid leukemia, due to receive a stem cell transplant. Sequencing used PBMCs, obtained before TCRalphabeta/CD19-depleted stem cell transplant.

This CDR3 is CASSSPRSGNLSNAFF. CDR3 in DNA: TGTGCCAGCAGCTCCCCCCGATCAGGTAATCTATCGAACGCTTTCTTT. The chain recombines TRBV11-3 with TRBJ1-1; D call uncertain. V lost 4 bases, J lost 11 bases, and 26 bases lay in between. The CDR3 runs to 16 residues. Germline V lookup: CDR1 SGHNT, CDR2 YENEEA. The variable domain in full, with the rest retrieved from reference TRBV11-3 and TRBJ1-1, is EAGVVQSPRYKIIEKKQPVAFWCNPISGHNTLYWYLQNLGQGPELLIRYENEEAVDDSQLPKDRFSAERLKGVDSTLKIQPAELGDSAVYLCASSSPRSGNLSNAFFGQGTRLTVV.